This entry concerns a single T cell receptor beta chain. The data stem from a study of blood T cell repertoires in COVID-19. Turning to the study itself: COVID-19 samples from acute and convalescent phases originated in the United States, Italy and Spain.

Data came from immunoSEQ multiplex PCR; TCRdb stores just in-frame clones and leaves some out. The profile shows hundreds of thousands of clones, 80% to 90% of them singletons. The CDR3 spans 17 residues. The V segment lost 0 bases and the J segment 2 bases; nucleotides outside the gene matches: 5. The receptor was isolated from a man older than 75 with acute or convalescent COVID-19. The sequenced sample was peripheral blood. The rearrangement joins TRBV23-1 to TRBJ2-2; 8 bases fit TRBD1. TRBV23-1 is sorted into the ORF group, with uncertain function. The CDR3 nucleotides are TGCGCCAGCAGTCAATCCGGACAGGGAGGTAACACCGGGGAGCTGTTTTTT. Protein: CASSQSGQGGNTGELFF.